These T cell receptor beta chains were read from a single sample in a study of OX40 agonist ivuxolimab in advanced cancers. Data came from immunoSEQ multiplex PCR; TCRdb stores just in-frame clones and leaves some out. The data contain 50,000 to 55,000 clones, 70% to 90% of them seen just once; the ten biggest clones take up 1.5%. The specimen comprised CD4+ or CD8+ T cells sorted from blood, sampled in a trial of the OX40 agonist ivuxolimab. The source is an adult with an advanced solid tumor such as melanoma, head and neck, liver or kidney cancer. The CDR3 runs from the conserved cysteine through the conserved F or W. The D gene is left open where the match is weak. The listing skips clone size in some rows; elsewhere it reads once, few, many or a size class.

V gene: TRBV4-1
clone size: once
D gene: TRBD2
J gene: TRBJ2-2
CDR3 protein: CASSHWASGALNTGELFF
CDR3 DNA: TGCGCCAGCAGCCATTGGGCTAGCGGGGCCCTCAACACCGGGGAGCTGTTTTTT

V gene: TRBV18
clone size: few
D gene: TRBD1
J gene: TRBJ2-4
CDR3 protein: CASSPGQDLVDIQYF
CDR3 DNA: TGTGCCAGCTCGCCGGGACAGGATTTAGTGGACATTCAGTACTTC

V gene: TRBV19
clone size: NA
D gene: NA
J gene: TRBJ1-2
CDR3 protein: CASSEDYFLPPNYGYTF
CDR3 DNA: TGTGCCAGTAGCGAGGATTACTTTCTTCCGCCAAACTATGGCTACACCTTC

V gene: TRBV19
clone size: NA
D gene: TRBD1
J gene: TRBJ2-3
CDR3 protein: CASSIRGLPTDTQYF
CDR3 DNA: TGTGCCAGTAGTATAAGGGGGCTTCCCACAGATACGCAGTATTTT

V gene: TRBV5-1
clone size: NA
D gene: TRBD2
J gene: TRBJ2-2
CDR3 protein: CASSLDGLAEMNTGELFF
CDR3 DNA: TGCGCCAGCAGCTTGGATGGACTAGCGGAGATGAACACCGGGGAGCTGTTTTTT

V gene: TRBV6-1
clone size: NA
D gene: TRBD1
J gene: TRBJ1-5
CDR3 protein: CASSEKKTGNQPQHF
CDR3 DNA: TGTGCCAGCAGTGAAAAGAAGACAGGGAATCAGCCCCAGCATTTT

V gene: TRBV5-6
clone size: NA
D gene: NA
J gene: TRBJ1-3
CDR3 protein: CASSLRGSGNTIYF
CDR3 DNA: TGTGCCAGCAGCTTGCGAGGATCTGGAAACACCATATATTTT

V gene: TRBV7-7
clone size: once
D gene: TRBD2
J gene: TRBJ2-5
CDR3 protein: CASSLGLAGETQYF
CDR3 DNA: TGTGCTAGCAGCCTCGGGCTAGCGGGGGAGACCCAGTACTTC

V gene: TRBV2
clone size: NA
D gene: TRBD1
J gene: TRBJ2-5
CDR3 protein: CASMRDRSETQYF
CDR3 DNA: TGTGCCAGCATGAGGGACAGGAGCGAGACCCAGTACTTC

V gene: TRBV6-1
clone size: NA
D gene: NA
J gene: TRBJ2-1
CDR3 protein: CASSEAVGSSYNEQFF
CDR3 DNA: TGTGCCAGCAGTGAAGCGGTGGGGAGCTCCTACAATGAGCAGTTCTTC

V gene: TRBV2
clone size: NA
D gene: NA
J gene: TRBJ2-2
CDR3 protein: CASSHRSNTGELFF
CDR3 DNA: TGTGCCAGCAGTCATAGGTCCAACACCGGGGAGCTGTTTTTT

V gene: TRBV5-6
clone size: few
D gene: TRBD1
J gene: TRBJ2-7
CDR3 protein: CASSPRTGGQYF
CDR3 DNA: TGTGCCAGCAGCCCTCGGACAGGGGGGCAGTACTTC

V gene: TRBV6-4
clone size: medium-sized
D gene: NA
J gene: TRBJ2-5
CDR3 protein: CASYKAGSQETQYF
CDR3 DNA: TGTGCCAGCTACAAGGCAGGGAGTCAAGAGACCCAGTACTTC

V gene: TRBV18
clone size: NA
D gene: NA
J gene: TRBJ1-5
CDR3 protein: CASSPGGYLDQPQHF
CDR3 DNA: TGTGCCAGCTCACCAGGAGGCTATTTAGATCAGCCCCAGCATTTT

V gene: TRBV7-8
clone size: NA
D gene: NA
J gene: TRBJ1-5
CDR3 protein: CASSHDKGNQPQHF
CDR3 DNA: TGTGCCAGCAGCCATGACAAGGGCAATCAGCCCCAGCATTTT

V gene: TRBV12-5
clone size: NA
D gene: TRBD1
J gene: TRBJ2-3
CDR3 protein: CASSYRQGTTDTQYF
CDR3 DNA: TGTGCTAGTTCCTACCGACAGGGGACCACAGATACGCAGTATTTT

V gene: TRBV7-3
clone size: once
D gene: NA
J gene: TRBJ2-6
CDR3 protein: CASSEQPSDVLTF
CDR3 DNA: TGTGCCAGCAGCGAACAACCGTCTGACGTCCTGACTTTC

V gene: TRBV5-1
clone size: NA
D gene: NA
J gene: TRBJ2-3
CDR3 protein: CASSPLLASGTDTQYF
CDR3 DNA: TGCGCCAGCAGCCCTTTGTTGGCTAGCGGCACAGATACGCAGTATTTT

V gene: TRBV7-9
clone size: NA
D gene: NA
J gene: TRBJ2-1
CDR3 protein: CASSPALSNEQFF
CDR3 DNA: TGTGCCAGCAGCCCCGCTTTGAGCAATGAGCAGTTCTTC

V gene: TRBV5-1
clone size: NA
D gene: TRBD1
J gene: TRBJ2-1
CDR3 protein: CASSLAATGSNEQFF
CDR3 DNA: TGCGCCAGCAGCTTGGCCGCGACAGGGTCCAATGAGCAGTTCTTC

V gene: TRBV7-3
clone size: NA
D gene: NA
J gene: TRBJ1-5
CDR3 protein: CASSLTGDQPQHF
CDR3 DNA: TGTGCCAGCAGCTTAACAGGAGATCAGCCCCAGCATTTT

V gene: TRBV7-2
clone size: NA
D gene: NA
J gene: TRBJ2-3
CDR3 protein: CASSLAPRDTQYF
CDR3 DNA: TGTGCCAGCAGCTTGGCCCCCCGGGATACGCAGTATTTT

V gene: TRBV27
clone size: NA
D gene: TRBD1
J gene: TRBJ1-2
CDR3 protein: CASSLATGGGLEGYTF
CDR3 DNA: TGTGCCAGCAGTTTAGCTACAGGGGGCGGGCTAGAAGGCTACACCTTC

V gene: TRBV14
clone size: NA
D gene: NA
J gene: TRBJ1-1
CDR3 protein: CASSRHMNTEAFF
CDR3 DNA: TGTGCCAGCAGCCGACACATGAACACTGAAGCTTTCTTT

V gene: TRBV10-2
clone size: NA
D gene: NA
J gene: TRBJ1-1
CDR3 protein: CASSDSAGLNTEAFF
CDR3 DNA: TGCGCCAGCAGTGACTCAGCGGGGTTGAACACTGAAGCTTTCTTT

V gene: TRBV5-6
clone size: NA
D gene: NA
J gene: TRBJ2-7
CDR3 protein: CASSLAGHGFPPGEQYF
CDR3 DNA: TGTGCCAGCAGCTTGGCCGGGCACGGATTCCCCCCGGGCGAGCAGTACTTC

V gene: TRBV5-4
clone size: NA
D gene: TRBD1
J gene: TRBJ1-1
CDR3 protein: CASSPRQGAEAFF
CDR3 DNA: TGTGCCAGCAGCCCCCGACAGGGGGCTGAAGCTTTCTTT

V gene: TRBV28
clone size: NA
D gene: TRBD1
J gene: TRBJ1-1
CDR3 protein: CASPPGTGVNPEAFF
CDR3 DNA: TGTGCCAGCCCTCCCGGGACAGGGGTAAACCCTGAAGCTTTCTTT

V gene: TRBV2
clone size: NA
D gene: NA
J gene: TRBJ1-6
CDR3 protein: CASSVAVQNSPLHF
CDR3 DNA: TGTGCCAGCAGTGTGGCAGTTCAAAATTCACCCCTCCACTTT

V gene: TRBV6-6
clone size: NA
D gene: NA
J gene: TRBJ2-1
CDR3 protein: CASSLSGPSYNEQFF
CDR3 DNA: TGTGCCAGCAGTTTAAGCGGGCCATCCTACAATGAGCAGTTCTTC

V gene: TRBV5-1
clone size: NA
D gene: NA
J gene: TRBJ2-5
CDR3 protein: CASSALAGRQETQYF
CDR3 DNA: TGCGCCAGCTCGGCTCTGGCGGGGCGGCAAGAGACCCAGTACTTC

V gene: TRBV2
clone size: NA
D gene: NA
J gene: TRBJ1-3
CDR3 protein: CASTEGGRFGSPIYF
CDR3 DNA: TGTGCCAGCACCGAGGGGGGCCGGTTTGGTTCGCCCATATATTTT

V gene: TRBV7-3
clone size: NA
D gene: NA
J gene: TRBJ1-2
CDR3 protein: CASSLTEVDYGYTF
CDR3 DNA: TGTGCCAGCAGCTTAACCGAAGTGGACTATGGCTACACCTTC

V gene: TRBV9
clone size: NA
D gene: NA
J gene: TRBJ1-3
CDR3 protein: CASSVAYRPGNTIYF
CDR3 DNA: TGTGCCAGCAGCGTAGCTTACAGGCCAGGAAACACCATATATTTT

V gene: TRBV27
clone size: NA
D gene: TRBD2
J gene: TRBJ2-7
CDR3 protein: CASSGGLAGDEQYF
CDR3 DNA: TGTGCCAGCAGTGGAGGACTAGCGGGAGACGAGCAGTACTTC

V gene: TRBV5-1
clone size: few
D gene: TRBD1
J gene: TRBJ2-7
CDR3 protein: CASSLGGQGNEQYF
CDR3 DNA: TGCGCCAGCAGCTTGGGGGGACAGGGCAACGAGCAGTACTTC

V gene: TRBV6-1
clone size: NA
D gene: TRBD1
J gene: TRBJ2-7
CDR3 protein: CASTRGQGTFYEQYF
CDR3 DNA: TGTGCCAGCACCCGGGGACAGGGGACATTTTACGAGCAGTACTTC

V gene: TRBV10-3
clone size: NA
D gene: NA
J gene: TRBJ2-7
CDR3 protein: CATQYRDGIYEQYF
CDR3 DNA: TGTGCCACCCAGTATAGGGACGGGATCTACGAGCAGTACTTC

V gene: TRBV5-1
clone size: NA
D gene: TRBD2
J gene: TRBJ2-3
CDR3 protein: CASSQTSVSTDTQYF
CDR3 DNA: TGCGCCAGCAGCCAGACTAGCGTCAGTACAGATACGCAGTATTTT

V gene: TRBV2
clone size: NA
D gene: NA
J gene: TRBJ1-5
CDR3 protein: CASSEARLSGQPQHF
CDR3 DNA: TGTGCCAGCAGTGAAGCAAGATTATCGGGTCAGCCCCAGCATTTT

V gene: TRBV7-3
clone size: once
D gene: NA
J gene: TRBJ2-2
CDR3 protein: CASSNVGGELFF
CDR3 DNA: TGTGCCAGCAGCAACGTAGGCGGGGAGCTGTTTTTT

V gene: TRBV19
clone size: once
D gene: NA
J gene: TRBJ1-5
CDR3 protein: CASSIERSNQPQHF
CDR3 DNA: TGTGCCAGTAGTATTGAACGAAGCAATCAGCCCCAGCATTTT

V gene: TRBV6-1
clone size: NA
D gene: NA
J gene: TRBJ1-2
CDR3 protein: CASSEIAGSGYGYTF
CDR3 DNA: TGTGCCAGCAGTGAAATAGCAGGTTCTGGGTATGGCTACACCTTC

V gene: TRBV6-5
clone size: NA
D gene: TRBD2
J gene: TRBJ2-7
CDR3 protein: CASSYSGAGGRGEQYF
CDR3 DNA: TGTGCCAGCAGTTACTCTGGGGCGGGAGGTAGGGGAGAGCAGTACTTC

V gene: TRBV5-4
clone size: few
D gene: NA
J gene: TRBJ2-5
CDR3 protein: CASSSGPSQETQYF
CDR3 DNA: TGTGCCAGCAGCTCCGGACCAAGCCAAGAGACCCAGTACTTC

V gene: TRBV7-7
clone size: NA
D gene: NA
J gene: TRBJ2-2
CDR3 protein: CASSSGQNTGELFF
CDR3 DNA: TGTGCTAGCAGCTCCGGACAGAACACCGGGGAGCTGTTTTTT

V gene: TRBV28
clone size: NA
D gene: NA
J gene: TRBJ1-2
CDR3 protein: CASSEDTNYGYTF
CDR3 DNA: TGTGCCAGCAGTGAAGACACCAACTATGGCTACACCTTC

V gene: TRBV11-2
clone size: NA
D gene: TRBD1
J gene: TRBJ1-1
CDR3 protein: CASSSVRGSAEAFF
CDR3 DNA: TGTGCCAGCAGCTCAGTCAGGGGGTCAGCTGAAGCTTTCTTT

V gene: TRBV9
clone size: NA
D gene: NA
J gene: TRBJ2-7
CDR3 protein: CASSVDEGYEQYF
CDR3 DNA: TGTGCCAGCAGCGTAGACGAGGGCTACGAGCAGTACTTC

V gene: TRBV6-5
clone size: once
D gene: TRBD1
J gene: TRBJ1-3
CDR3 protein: CASRVDRDGNTIYF
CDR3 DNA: TGTGCCAGCAGGGTGGACAGGGACGGAAACACCATATATTTT

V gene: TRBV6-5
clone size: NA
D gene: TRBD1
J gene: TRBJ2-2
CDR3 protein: CASSPGGRWTGELFF
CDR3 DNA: TGTGCCAGCAGTCCAGGGGGCAGGTGGACCGGGGAGCTGTTTTTT

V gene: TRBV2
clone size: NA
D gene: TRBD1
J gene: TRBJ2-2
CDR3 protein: CASSTGTDPGELFF
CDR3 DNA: TGTGCCAGCAGTACCGGGACAGACCCCGGGGAGCTGTTTTTT

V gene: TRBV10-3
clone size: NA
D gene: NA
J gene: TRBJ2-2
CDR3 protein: CAAAKEATGELFF
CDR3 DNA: TGTGCCGCCGCGAAGGAAGCCACCGGGGAGCTGTTTTTT

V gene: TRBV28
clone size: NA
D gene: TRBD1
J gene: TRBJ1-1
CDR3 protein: CASSPPPGQATEAFF
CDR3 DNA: TGTGCCAGCAGTCCGCCTCCCGGACAGGCCACTGAAGCTTTCTTT